A selection of T cell receptor beta chains follows, all from one sample in a study of control samples from healthy donors and cancer patients. Here immunoSEQ multiplex PCR was the method, and the copy in TCRdb shows in-frame clones only, minus some. This sample has under 450,000 clones, with over 75% found just once. The sample was PBMCs. The receptors derive from a man aged 35-49 years with head and neck cancer. Both conserved end residues are part of each CDR3. A D gene is named only where the DNA matches it firmly. Expanded clones get a size class; other rows say once, few or many, or leave the size out.

D	size	J	V	CDR3	DNA
NA	few	TRBJ1-4	TRBV3-1/TRBV3-2	CASSQGGGVANEKLFF	TGTGCCAGCAGCCAAGGAGGGGGGGTTGCTAATGAAAAACTGTTTTTT
NA	NA	TRBJ1-5	TRBV6-5	CASSSTGSNQPQHF	TGTGCCAGCAGTTCCACAGGGTCCAATCAGCCCCAGCATTTT
NA	NA	TRBJ2-2	TRBV6-2/TRBV6-3	CASSYRPLLQGSTGELFF	TGTGCCAGCAGTTACCGTCCACTGCTACAGGGAAGCACCGGGGAGCTGTTTTTT
TRBD1	NA	TRBJ2-6	TRBV10-3	CAISSTGGTSGANVLTF	TGTGCCATCAGTTCTACAGGGGGAACCTCTGGGGCCAACGTCCTGACTTTC
TRBD2	NA	TRBJ2-1	TRBV27	CASSLRLAGGPYRNNEQFF	TGTGCCAGCAGTTTAAGACTAGCGGGAGGGCCGTACCGAAACAATGAGCAGTTCTTC
NA	NA	TRBJ1-1	TRBV30	CASSGRVTEAFF	TGTGCCTCCTCAGGCCGGGTCACTGAAGCTTTCTTT
NA	NA	TRBJ2-2	TRBV19	CASSILQNTGELFF	TGTGCCAGTAGTATATTACAAAACACCGGGGAGCTGTTTTTT
TRBD2	NA	TRBJ2-2	TRBV29-1	CSVAGLAIGELFF	TGCAGCGTGGCGGGACTAGCGATCGGGGAGCTGTTTTTT
NA	NA	TRBJ1-2	TRBV10-1	CARGIGGTYTF	TGCGCCAGGGGAATAGGGGGGACGTACACCTTC
NA	NA	TRBJ2-3	TRBV12-5	CASGTERTQYF	TGTGCTAGTGGGACCGAGCGGACGCAGTATTTT
TRBD1	NA	TRBJ2-7	TRBV10-1	CASSRRGQDSYEQYF	TGCGCCAGCAGCCGAAGGGGACAGGATTCCTACGAGCAGTACTTC
NA	NA	TRBJ1-3	TRBV25-1	CASSDPRTNSGNTIYF	TGTGCCAGCAGTGATCCCAGAACCAACTCTGGAAACACCATATATTTT
NA	NA	TRBJ1-1	TRBV6-1	CASSEGGAEAFF	TGTGCCAGCAGTGAAGGGGGCGCTGAAGCTTTCTTT
NA	NA	TRBJ1-5	TRBV28	CASSPPRDEPQHF	TGTGCCAGCAGTCCACCCCGGGACGAGCCCCAGCATTTT
TRBD1	NA	TRBJ1-2	TRBV5-5	CASSFGDRVGYGYTF	TGTGCCAGCAGCTTTGGGGACAGGGTGGGCTATGGCTACACCTTC
NA	once	TRBJ2-3	TRBV2	CAGPGGTDTQYF	TGTGCCGGGCCAGGCGGTACAGATACGCAGTATTTT
NA	NA	TRBJ1-5	TRBV19	CASRPSGRGVQPQHF	TGTGCCAGTAGGCCCTCGGGTAGGGGAGTTCAGCCCCAGCATTTT
NA	NA	TRBJ2-1	TRBV28	CASSSRFPASREFF	TGTGCCAGCAGTTCCCGATTTCCAGCGTCTCGGGAGTTCTTC
TRBD1	many	TRBJ2-2	TRBV5-4	CASSPPGQDLNIANTGELFF	TGTGCCAGCAGCCCCCCGGGACAGGATCTTAACATCGCGAACACCGGGGAGCTGTTTTTT
NA	NA	TRBJ1-1	TRBV27	CASSLFPTPRAEAFF	TGTGCCAGCAGTTTATTCCCCACCCCCCGTGCTGAAGCTTTCTTT
TRBD1	NA	TRBJ2-7	TRBV19	CASSIGQGFRYEQYF	TGTGCCAGTAGTATAGGACAGGGTTTTCGCTACGAGCAGTACTTC
NA	NA	TRBJ2-1	TRBV7-3	CASSLTAARLEQFF	TGTGCCAGCAGCTTAACGGCGGCGCGACTCGAACAGTTCTTC
NA	NA	TRBJ2-7	TRBV19	CASSMFSGGSSYEQYF	TGTGCCAGTAGTATGTTTTCCGGGGGCAGCTCCTACGAGCAGTACTTC
TRBD1	once	TRBJ2-7	TRBV24-1	CATSSPRDSPYEQYF	TGTGCCACCAGTTCTCCCCGGGACAGCCCCTACGAGCAGTACTTC
NA	NA	TRBJ2-7	TRBV4-1	CASSQALTVYEQYF	TGCGCCAGCAGCCAGGCCCTGACAGTTTACGAGCAGTACTTC
NA	NA	TRBJ2-7	TRBV29-1	CSVGGSPQGTGPYEQYF	TGCAGCGTTGGGGGGTCCCCCCAGGGCACCGGGCCCTACGAGCAGTACTTC
TRBD1	NA	TRBJ2-5	TRBV28	CASQSTGGWETQYF	TGTGCCAGCCAGTCTACAGGGGGGTGGGAGACCCAGTACTTC
NA	NA	TRBJ2-7	TRBV6-1	CASSEVETVTYEQYF	TGTGCCAGCAGTGAAGTGGAGACAGTAACCTACGAGCAGTACTTC
TRBD2	NA	TRBJ2-7	TRBV28	CASTKLAGLLREQYF	TGTGCCAGCACCAAACTAGCGGGGCTTTTGAGGGAGCAGTACTTC
NA	once	TRBJ2-7	TRBV27	CASRSISGTSYEQYF	TGTGCCAGCAGGTCAATATCCGGGACCTCCTACGAGCAGTACTTC
NA	once	TRBJ2-5	TRBV6-4	CASSPQGGLFPETQYF	TGTGCCAGCAGCCCTCAAGGGGGGCTTTTCCCAGAGACCCAGTACTTC
NA	NA	TRBJ2-3	TRBV4-3	CASSQDQVGVGTDTQYF	TGCGCCAGCAGCCAAGATCAGGTGGGGGTCGGGACAGATACGCAGTATTTT
TRBD1	few	TRBJ2-5	TRBV7-9	CASSLGGQGETQYF	TGTGCCAGCAGCTTAGGGGGACAGGGGGAGACCCAGTACTTC
TRBD1	NA	TRBJ1-1	TRBV7-2	CASSSDRANTEAFF	TGTGCCAGCAGCTCAGACAGGGCGAACACTGAAGCTTTCTTT
NA	NA	TRBJ1-4	TRBV6-6	CASSYEGQKLFF	TGTGCCAGCAGTTACGAGGGACAAAAACTGTTTTTT
TRBD1	NA	TRBJ2-7	TRBV28	CASSWDRETYEQYF	TGTGCCAGCAGTTGGGACAGGGAGACCTACGAGCAGTACTTC
NA	NA	TRBJ2-1	TRBV7-6	CASSLAPGTEYNEQFF	TGTGCCAGCAGCTTAGCGCCCGGGACGGAGTACAATGAGCAGTTCTTC
NA	few	TRBJ1-4	TRBV3-1/TRBV3-2	CASSQDRTNEKLFF	TGTGCCAGCAGCCAAGATCGGACTAATGAAAAACTGTTTTTT
NA	NA	TRBJ2-3	TRBV15	CATSSPRETDTQYF	TGTGCCACCAGCAGTCCTAGGGAGACAGATACGCAGTATTTT
TRBD1	NA	TRBJ2-3	TRBV30	CACLTGIGTDTQYF	TGTGCCTGTTTGACAGGGATAGGCACAGATACGCAGTATTTT
NA	once	TRBJ2-1	TRBV27	CASSLSPGTAQFF	TGTGCCAGCAGTTTATCGCCAGGAACTGCCCAGTTCTTC
TRBD1	once	TRBJ1-6	TRBV15	CATSSQGDRNSPLHF	TGTGCCACCAGCTCCCAGGGGGATCGAAATTCACCCCTCCACTTT
NA	NA	TRBJ1-2	TRBV30	CAWSTTNGYTF	TGTGCCTGGAGTACCACTAATGGCTACACCTTC
NA	once	TRBJ1-2	TRBV6-5	CASGVGGARGGYTF	TGTGCCAGCGGCGTAGGGGGGGCGCGGGGGGGCTACACCTTC
NA	NA	TRBJ2-2	TRBV7-8	CASSLRAFSGSNTGELFF	TGTGCCAGCAGCTTACGGGCCTTTAGCGGATCGAACACCGGGGAGCTGTTTTTT
TRBD1	few	TRBJ1-6	TRBV14	CASSTPGTGLNSPLHF	TGTGCCAGCAGCACCCCCGGGACAGGCCTCAATTCACCCCTCCACTTT
NA	NA	TRBJ1-1	TRBV11-1	CASSLASSMNTEAFF	TGTGCCAGCAGCTTAGCGTCCAGCATGAACACTGAAGCTTTCTTT
TRBD1	NA	TRBJ2-1	TRBV11-2	CASSLDLAGGYNEQFF	TGTGCCAGCAGCTTAGATCTTGCAGGGGGCTACAATGAGCAGTTCTTC
NA	NA	TRBJ2-7	TRBV28	CASSTLPHEQYF	TGTGCCAGCAGCACACTCCCCCACGAGCAGTACTTC
TRBD2	NA	TRBJ2-2	TRBV13	CASSLRTSGRAGELFF	TGTGCCAGCAGCCTACGGACTAGCGGGAGGGCCGGGGAGCTGTTTTTT
NA	once	TRBJ2-6	TRBV6-4	CASSDSGGSGANVLTF	TGTGCCAGCAGTGACTCGGGGGGCTCTGGGGCCAACGTCCTGACTTTC
TRBD2	NA	TRBJ2-7	TRBV7-9	CASSSIAGGQDEQYF	TGTGCCAGCAGCTCCATAGCGGGGGGGCAGGACGAGCAGTACTTC
NA	NA	TRBJ2-7	TRBV5-1	CASSPPASEEKEQYF	TGCGCCAGCAGTCCCCCCGCCTCTGAGGAAAAGGAGCAGTACTTC
NA	NA	TRBJ2-1	TRBV30	CAWSVGAPGDEQFF	TGTGCCTGGAGTGTTGGCGCCCCGGGGGATGAGCAGTTCTTC
TRBD2	NA	TRBJ2-7	TRBV7-2	CASSRRLAGPSYEQYF	TGTGCCAGCAGCAGAAGACTAGCGGGGCCTTCCTACGAGCAGTACTTC
NA	NA	TRBJ1-1	TRBV7-9	CASSRTENTEAFF	TGTGCCAGCAGCAGGACAGAGAACACTGAAGCTTTCTTT
NA	NA	TRBJ2-2	TRBV28	CASSFWQARVNTGELFF	TGTGCCAGCAGTTTTTGGCAGGCCAGAGTGAACACCGGGGAGCTGTTTTTT
TRBD1	NA	TRBJ2-7	TRBV27	CASRQDRWAYEQYF	TGTGCCAGCAGACAGGACAGGTGGGCCTACGAGCAGTACTTC
NA	NA	TRBJ2-3	TRBV19	CASSPTTSGGGPYTQYF	TGTGCCAGTAGTCCCACGACTTCTGGGGGGGGGCCGTATACGCAGTATTTT